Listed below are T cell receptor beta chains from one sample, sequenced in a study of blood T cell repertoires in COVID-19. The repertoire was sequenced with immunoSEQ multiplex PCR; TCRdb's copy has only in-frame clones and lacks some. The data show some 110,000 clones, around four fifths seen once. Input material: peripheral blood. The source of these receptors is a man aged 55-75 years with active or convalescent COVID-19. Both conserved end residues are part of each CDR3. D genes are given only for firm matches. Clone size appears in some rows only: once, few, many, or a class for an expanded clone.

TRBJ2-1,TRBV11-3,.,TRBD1,TGTGCCAGCAGCTTAGCAGGGGGCCCCTACAATGAGCAGTTCTTC,CASSLAGGPYNEQFF
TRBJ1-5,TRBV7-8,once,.,TGTGCCAGCAAAAACGGGGTGGGGAACGAGCCCCAGCATTTT,CASKNGVGNEPQHF
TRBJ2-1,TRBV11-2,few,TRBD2,TGTGCCAGCAGCCCCCTAGGGAGGACTAGACTCTCTGAGCAGTTCTTC,CASSPLGRTRLSEQFF
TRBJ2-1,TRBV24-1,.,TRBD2,TGTGCCACCAGTGACCCCACTGGCGGGAGCGTTGAGCAGTTCTTC,CATSDPTGGSVEQFF
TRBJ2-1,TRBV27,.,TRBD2,TGTGCCAGCAGTGGGCGCCTTACTAGCGGGAGCGATGAGCAGTTCTTC,CASSGRLTSGSDEQFF
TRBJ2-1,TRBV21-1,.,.,TGTGCCAGCAGCAAAGCCCCGGGGGGGCAAAATGAGCAGTTCTTC,CASSKAPGGQNEQFF
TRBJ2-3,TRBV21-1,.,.,TGTGCCAGCAGCAAAGTTCGTCCACCCCTAGAAAATAGCACAGATACGCAGTATTTT,CASSKVRPPLENSTDTQYF
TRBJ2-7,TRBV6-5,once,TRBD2,TGTGCCAGCAGTCCTGCAGCGGGAGTCTACGAGCAGTACTTC,CASSPAAGVYEQYF
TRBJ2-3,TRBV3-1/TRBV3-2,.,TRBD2,TGTGCCAGCAGCGGGGGGGGAAGGCGCACAGATACGCAGTATTTT,CASSGGGRRTDTQYF
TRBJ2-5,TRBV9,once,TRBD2,TGTGCCAGCAGCACACTAGCGGGAGTGGGAGAGACCCAGTACTTC,CASSTLAGVGETQYF
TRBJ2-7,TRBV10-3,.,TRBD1,TGTGCCGCACGCCAGACAGGGGATTCCTACGAGCAGTACTTC,CAARQTGDSYEQYF
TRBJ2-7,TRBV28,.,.,TGTGCCAACCCGGGACACCGAAACTTTGGAGACGAGCAGTACTTC,CANPGHRNFGDEQYF
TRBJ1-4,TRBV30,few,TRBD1,TGTGCCTGGGCGTATTCAGGACAGGGGGAAAAACTGTTTTTT,CAWAYSGQGEKLFF
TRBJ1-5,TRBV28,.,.,TGTGCCACAAGGGGGTCGAATCAGCCCCAGCATTTT,CATRGSNQPQHF
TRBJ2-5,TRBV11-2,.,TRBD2,TGTGCCAGCAGCTTAGGGGCTAGCGGGAGAGAGACCCAGTACTTC,CASSLGASGRETQYF
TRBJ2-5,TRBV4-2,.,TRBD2,TGTGCCAGCAGCCAAGATGGAGGGACTAGCGGACCTCAAGAGACCCAGTACTTC,CASSQDGGTSGPQETQYF
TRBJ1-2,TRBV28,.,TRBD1,TGTGCCAGCAGTACCGGGACAGGGGGCTATGGCTACACCTTC,CASSTGTGGYGYTF
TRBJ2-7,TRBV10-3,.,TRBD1,TGTGCCACTCAGCCTAACCGGGACAGGGCAATATTGGGGAGATACGAGCAGTACTTC,CATQPNRDRAILGRYEQYF
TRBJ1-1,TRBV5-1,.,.,TGCGCCAGCAGCTTGGTCTCAGTTGAGGTCACTGAAGCTTTCTTT,CASSLVSVEVTEAFF
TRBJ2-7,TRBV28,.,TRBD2,TGTGCCAGCACGCTAGCGGGTGGGTACGAGCAGTACTTC,CASTLAGGYEQYF
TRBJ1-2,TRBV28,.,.,TGTGCCAGCAGTTTACAAAACCAGGTCTATGGCTACACCTTC,CASSLQNQVYGYTF
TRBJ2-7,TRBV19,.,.,TGTGCCAGTAGTATCACTAGTTTCTCCGAGCAGTACTTC,CASSITSFSEQYF
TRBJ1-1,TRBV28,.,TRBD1,TGTGCCAGCACAGGGGGGACTGAAGCTTTCTTT,CASTGGTEAFF
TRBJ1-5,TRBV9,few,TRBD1,TGTGCCAGCAGCTTGACAGGGGGCGAACAGCCCCAGCATTTT,CASSLTGGEQPQHF
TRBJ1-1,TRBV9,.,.,TGTGCCAGCAGCGTAGGTCCAGGCCTGAACACTGAAGCTTTCTTT,CASSVGPGLNTEAFF
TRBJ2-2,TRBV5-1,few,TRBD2,TGCGCCAGCAGCTTAACTAGCGGGACGGGCGGGGAGCTGTTTTTT,CASSLTSGTGGELFF
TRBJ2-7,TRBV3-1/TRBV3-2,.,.,TGTGCCAGCATTGGGCAAAGTTACGAGCAGTACTTC,CASIGQSYEQYF
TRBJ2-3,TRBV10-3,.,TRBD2,TGTGCCATCAGTCTAGCGGGAGGGCTCACAGATACGCAGTATTTT,CAISLAGGLTDTQYF
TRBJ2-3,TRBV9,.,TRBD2,TGTGCCAGCACCACCCCAGAGCGGGAGGCAGATACGCAGTATTTT,CASTTPEREADTQYF
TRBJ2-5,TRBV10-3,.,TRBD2,TGTGCCATCAGTGAGCCCCCGGGACTAGCGGCAGAGACCCAGTACTTC,CAISEPPGLAAETQYF
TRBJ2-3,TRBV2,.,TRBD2,TGTGCCAGCAGTCGTAGCGGGAGAGAAGCCGCGCCCGGCACAGATACGCAGTATTTT,CASSRSGREAAPGTDTQYF
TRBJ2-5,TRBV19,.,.,TGTGCCAGTACCGCAACCGCCAGGGGTCAAGAGACCCAGTACTTC,CASTATARGQETQYF
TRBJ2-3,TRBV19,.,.,TGTGCCAGTAGTCCCCGGGGTATATTCACAGATACGCAGTATTTT,CASSPRGIFTDTQYF
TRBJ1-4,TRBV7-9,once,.,TGTGCCAGCAGCTTGAAAACTCCAACTAATGAAAAACTGTTTTTT,CASSLKTPTNEKLFF
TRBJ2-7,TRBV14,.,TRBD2,TGTGCCAGCAGCCAAGACAGCCCTAGCGGGAGGGGGGAGCAGTACTTC,CASSQDSPSGRGEQYF
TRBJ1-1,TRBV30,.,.,TGTGCCTGGAGTTATGGACTGACGAACACTGAAGCTTTCTTT,CAWSYGLTNTEAFF
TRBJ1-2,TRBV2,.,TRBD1,TGTGCCAGCAGTAGGAACGGACAGGGTGCCTATGGCTACACCTTC,CASSRNGQGAYGYTF
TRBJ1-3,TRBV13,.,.,TGTGCCAGCAGCTTAGGACCTCTCAGCTCTGGAAACACCATATATTTT,CASSLGPLSSGNTIYF
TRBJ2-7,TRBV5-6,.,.,TGTGCCAGCAGTTTAGGCAGGTACTCCTACGAGCAGTACTTC,CASSLGRYSYEQYF
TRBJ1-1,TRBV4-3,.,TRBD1,TGCGCCAGCAGCCAAGATTGGACAGGGAACACTGAAGCTTTCTTT,CASSQDWTGNTEAFF
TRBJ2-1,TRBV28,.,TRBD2,TGTGCCAGCAGCGACCCCCGGGGACTAGCGGGAGACTACAATGAGCAGTTCTTC,CASSDPRGLAGDYNEQFF
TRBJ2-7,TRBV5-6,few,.,TGTGCCAGCAGCTTTCCGGGAGTCCCCTACGAGCAGTACTTC,CASSFPGVPYEQYF